This TCR beta chain was identified during a study of blood T cell repertoires in COVID-19. At the level of the study: Acute-phase and convalescent COVID-19 samples originated in the United States, Italy and Spain. PBMCs, B-cell-depleted T cells, or T cells were the source of the cDNA or gDNA that made up the material.

In the source study's methods: Reference gene primers were amplified, and this amplification served to estimate nucleated cell counts. The repertoire was sequenced with immunoSEQ multiplex PCR; TCRdb's copy has only in-frame clones and lacks some. V, J and clone size were drawn from that table, and D and trimming were deduced from the DNA. This sample carries 200,000 to 250,000 clones, about four fifths of them seen once, and the ten largest clones take more than 4%. This CDR3 is built from 16 residues. V gave up 1 base and J gave up 0 bases; unmatched junction bases: 2. Germline values: CDR1 SGHTA, CDR2 FQGNSA.

The clonotype comes from a man over 45 with acute or convalescent COVID-19. The V gene is TRBV7-2, the J gene TRBJ2-7; 11 positions agree with TRBD2. Sample: peripheral blood. This CDR3 reads CASSLGLAGGSYEQYF. The CDR3 DNA reads TGTGCCAGCAGCTTAGGGCTAGCGGGGGGCTCCTACGAGCAGTACTTC. Based on the CDR3 plus reference TRBV7-2 and TRBJ2-7, the full variable domain is GAGVSQSPSNKVTEKGKDVELRCDPISGHTALYWYRQSLGQGLEFLIYFQGNSAPDKSGLPSDRFSAERTGGSVSTLTIQRTQQEDSAVYLCASSLGLAGGSYEQYFGPGTRLTVT.